This T cell receptor (beta chain) was identified in a study of breast tumors, draining lymph nodes, adjacent tissues. Study conclusions and caveats: Most tumor T cells seemingly derive from lymph node, then expand in tumor. Compared with basal-like, luminal-like tumors shared significantly more repertoire with nontumor tissue. The lymph node origin of tumor T cells was framed as consistent with a hypothesis, not demonstrated. Tumors had less TCR diversity than lymph nodes, more than nontumor tissue.

Using its own MiXCR run on the multiplex PCR reads, TCRdb lists one record per CDR3 protein. Of 66,000 or so distinct CDR3 sequences listed, roughly 44% are singletons. About this clonotype itself: What it binds is not known.

The V segment lost 8 bases and the J segment 15 bases; nucleotides outside the gene matches: 7. The CDR3 length is 10 residues. The rearrangement joins TRBV12-3 or TRBV12-4 to TRBJ2-1; 7 bases map to TRBD1. The source is a female donor with breast cancer. Some clones in this sample may be carry-over from other donors' samples. What was sequenced was breast tumor tissue. The CDR3 coding sequence is TGTGCCAGCTCTGCGACAGGGTGGTTCTTC. Amino acids: CASSATGWFF.